Shown below are 2 T cell receptor beta chains from a single sample sequenced in a study of PD-1 blockade in mismatch repair-deficient tumors. Libraries were prepared by immunoSEQ multiplex PCR; TCRdb keeps only in-frame clonotypes and omits some of them. The top ten hold roughly 3.3% of the sample, which has around 50,000 clones, approximately 80% seen once. The material sequenced was PBMCs, taken before pembrolizumab treatment. Every receptor here comes from an adult with mismatch repair-deficient cancer.

The CDR3, as DNA: TGTGCCAGCGAAAAAGGGACGGGGTTGGGCACTGAAGCTTTCTTT. Amino acid sequence: CASEKGTGLGTEAFF. This chain links TRBV6-1 with TRBJ1-1; D might be TRBD1 (5 bases). The CDR3 is 15 residues long. V was pared by 8 bases and J by 4 bases, with 20 bases between. CDR1 is MNHNS, CDR2 SASEGT, per germline.

This chain joins TRBV2 and TRBJ2-3; D might be TRBD1 (6 bases). CDR3 length: 16 amino acids. Trimming cost V 2 bases and J 0 bases, with 12 bases left between them. Germline V gene data show CDR1 as SNHLY and CDR2 as FYNNEI. The CDR3 is CASSELGHGSTDTQYF. As DNA, the CDR3 is TGTGCCAGCAGTGAATTGGGACACGGAAGCACAGATACGCAGTATTTT.